This entry lists 15 T cell receptor beta chains sequenced from one sample in a study of T cell repertoires in ileal Crohn's disease. The protocol was immunoSEQ multiplex PCR, while the TCRdb copy is restricted to in-frame clones and leaves out a portion. Here the sample spans 55,000 to 65,000 clones, roughly 89% being singletons. Time point specified: neoterminal ileum biopsy at postoperative endoscopy, about 6 months after surgery. The specimen sequenced was ileal tissue. Receptors were obtained from an adult with Crohn's disease.

This chain uses TRBV28 with TRBJ2-7, with D tentatively TRBD1 (6 bases). The germline gives CDR1 MDHEN, CDR2 SYDVKM. Trimming pared 5 bases from V and 4 bases from J, leaving 18 bases between. This CDR3 has 15 amino acids. Here the CDR3 DNA reads TGTGCCAGCAGTCCAAGAAACAGGGCCCTATACGAGCAGTACGTC. This translates into CASSPRNRALYEQYV.

The genes are TRBV4-3 and TRBJ2-7, with D unclear. The CDR3 consists of 13 residues. The V and J ends lost 4 bases and 3 bases respectively, with 10 bases between them. Germline CDR1 reads LGHNA; CDR2 reads YSLEER. The CDR3 DNA reads TGCGCCAGCAGCCCAGCTAGGTACTACGAGCAGTACTTC. Its protein is CASSPARYYEQYF.

J is TRBJ1-1 and V is TRBV28, with D perhaps matching TRBD1 (6 bases). This CDR3 has 15 residues. V was clipped by 9 bases and J by 0 bases, with 17 bases between them. The V gene's germline CDR1 is MDHEN and CDR2 SYDVKM. The CDR3 region is CASISRGIMNTEAFF. CDR3 DNA sequence: TGTGCCAGTATTAGCAGGGGAATTATGAACACTGAAGCTTTCTTT.

The CDR3 is CASSSNVGSPLHF. For the CDR3, the DNA is TGTGCCAGCAGCTCCAATGTCGGTTCACCCCTCCACTTT. The chain carries TRBV11-3 and TRBJ1-6; no reliable D call. CDR1 and CDR2 from the germline V gene are SGHNT and YENEEA. V shed 4 bases and J shed 9 bases, with 10 bases lying between them. The CDR3 has 13 residues.

The chain combines TRBV5-4 with TRBJ1-2, with 8 bases aligning to TRBD1. V was pared by 0 bases and J by 8 bases, with 9 bases of the junction left unmatched. Germline values: CDR1 SGHNT, CDR2 YYREEE (reference sequence). The CDR3 covers 15 residues. DNA for the CDR3: TGTGCCAGCAGCTTGGTTGGGACAGGCGGAGGAGGCTACACCTTC. Amino acids: CASSLVGTGGGGYTF.

CDR3 amino acids: CASGLPSTEAFF. The CDR3 nucleotides are TGTGCCAGTGGACTACCCAGCACTGAAGCTTTCTTT. This sequence joins TRBV19 and TRBJ1-1; D gene unclear. The germline V gene has CDR1 LNHDA and CDR2 SQIVND (reference sequence). The CDR3 runs to 12 residues. Between the trimmed V and J ends, which lost 8 bases and 4 bases, there was a span of 11 bases.

The table lists this clone with a few counts. The rearrangement joins TRBV2 to TRBJ2-1, with 7 bases fitting TRBD1. The V and J ends lost 7 bases and 10 bases, in that order; junction bases with no gene match: 4. CDR1 is SNHLY and CDR2 is FYNNEI in the germline V gene. The CDR3 covers 11 residues. The CDR3 coding sequence is TGTGCCAGCACGACAGGGTGGGAGCAGTTCTTC. It yields the protein CASTTGWEQFF.

This clone has more than one count but fewer than ten. This chain links TRBV28 with TRBJ1-6, with D possibly matching TRBD1 (6 bases). Trimming took off 9 bases at V and 7 bases at J, with 13 bases between the two ends. Germline V gene sequence: CDR1 MDHEN, CDR2 SYDVKM. The CDR3 runs to 13 residues. CDR3 in amino acids: CASLSRGNSPLHF. The CDR3 DNA sequence: TGTGCCAGTCTATCGAGGGGGAATTCACCCCTCCACTTT.

This chain connects TRBV5-8 to TRBJ1-2; 9 bases agree with TRBD1. The CDR3 extends over 14 amino acids. The V and J ends lost 5 bases and 3 bases, in that order; junction bases with no gene match: 5. Germline lookup yields CDR1 SGHTS and CDR2 YDEGEE. The CDR3 protein is CASSSQGADYGYTF. The DNA for the CDR3 is TGTGCCAGCAGTTCACAGGGGGCAGACTATGGCTACACCTTC.

The J gene is TRBJ1-2, the V gene TRBV5-1; D remains unclear. Germline V gives CDR1 SGHRS, CDR2 YFSETQ. The V end lost 2 bases, the J end lost 0 bases, and 11 bases lay between the germline ends. The CDR3 runs to 15 residues. The CDR3 region is CASSLSGNTNYGYTF. The CDR3 coding sequence is TGCGCCAGCAGCTTATCCGGGAACACTAACTATGGCTACACCTTC.

The chain joins TRBV5-6 to TRBJ1-5; 10 positions match TRBD1. CDR3 length: 16 residues. Germline trimming cut 4 bases from V and 5 bases from J; bases unmatched to any gene: 9. Germline V gives CDR1 SGHDT, CDR2 YYEEEE. The CDR3 sequence is CASSKGQGMFDQPQHF. Written as DNA, the CDR3 is TGTGCCAGCAGCAAGGGACAGGGGATGTTCGATCAGCCCCAGCATTTT.

The chain joins TRBV29-1 to TRBJ1-4; no reliable D call. Germline CDR1 is SQVTM and CDR2 is ANQGSEA. This CDR3 comprises 15 residues. Between the trimmed V and J ends, which lost 0 bases and 8 bases, there was a span of 16 bases. CDR3 sequence: CSVEELSGAAEKLFF. CDR3 DNA sequence: TGCAGCGTTGAAGAGTTATCAGGAGCGGCGGAAAAACTGTTTTTT.

This chain uses TRBV30 with TRBJ1-1; D gene unclear. The CDR3 is 9 amino acids. CDR1 and CDR2 from the germline V gene are GTSNPN and SVGIG (reference sequence). V lost 7 bases to trimming and J lost 10 bases, with 10 bases between them. The CDR3 loop is CASGFGAFF. DNA of the CDR3: TGTGCCTCGGGGTTCGGAGCTTTCTTT.

The J gene is TRBJ2-1, the V gene TRBV25-1, with 11 bases aligning to TRBD2. Germline lookup yields CDR1 MGHDK and CDR2 SYGVNS. After removal of 8 bases from V and 4 bases from J, the junction contained 1 base not matched to a gene. The CDR3 is made up of 13 amino acids. The CDR3 loop reads CASGTSGYNEQFF. The CDR3 coding sequence is TGTGCCAGCGGGACTAGCGGATACAATGAGCAGTTCTTC.

This clone was found a few times. This chain connects TRBV28 to TRBJ1-5; the match to TRBD1 covers 8 bases. The CDR3 runs 16 residues. Germline V lookup: CDR1 MDHEN, CDR2 SYDVKM. Trimming at V came to 3 bases and at J to 10 bases, leaving 14 bases not matched to a gene. The CDR3 bases are TGTGCCAGCAGTTTGATCGACAGGGGCTTGTCGGTTCCCCAGCATTTT. This sequence encodes CASSLIDRGLSVPQHF.